The 10 T cell receptor beta chains presented below share a single source sample, sequenced in a study of T-cell reconstitution after alpha-beta-depleted transplantation in children. Construction of the TCRbeta library involved unique molecular identifiers. One entry per CDR3 protein, called by TCRdb with MiXCR from the PCR reads. The sample consists of a few hundred thousand distinct CDR3 sequences, approximately 10% of them appearing once. The sample here was PBMCs from the stem cell graft donor, taken from the stem cell graft. All receptors come from a human donor who donated a stem cell graft to a child with acute lymphoblastic leukemia.

J is TRBJ2-5 and V is TRBV6-1, with a tentative D call TRBD2 (6 bases). The CDR3 is 16 amino acids. V was clipped by 6 bases and J by 5 bases, with 22 bases between them. Germline assignment: CDR1 MNHNS and CDR2 SASEGT. The CDR3 loop is CASSTRREIWGETQYF. The CDR3 DNA is TGTGCCAGCAGCACCCGACGGGAGATCTGGGGGGAGACCCAGTACTTC.

This clonotype was seen many times. The rearrangement joins TRBV29-1 to TRBJ2-1; 10 bases match TRBD2. Losses at the gene ends were 8 bases for V and 7 bases for J; bases not matched to a gene: 11. The V gene's germline CDR1 is SQVTM and CDR2 ANQGSEA. This CDR3 region has 14 residues. CDR3 nucleotides: TGCAGCAGCCAGCCAGCGGGAGGGAGGAATGAGCAGTTCTTC. Amino acids: CSSQPAGGRNEQFF.

The genes are TRBV27 and TRBJ1-1; TRBD1 is a possible D gene (6 bases). There are 16 residues in the CDR3. Trimming pared 2 bases from V and 0 bases from J, leaving 13 bases between. The V gene's germline CDR1 is MNHEY and CDR2 SMNVEV (reference sequence). CDR3 in DNA: TGTGCCAGCAGTTTAAATGGGGACATCTTGAACACTGAAGCTTTCTTT. It codes for CASSLNGDILNTEAFF.

This clonotype was found a few times. The V gene is TRBV4-1, the J gene TRBJ2-7; D remains ambiguous. With 0 bases removed from V and 2 bases from J, the gap between germline ends came to 14 bases. The CDR3 spans 16 residues. Germline lookup yields CDR1 MGHRA and CDR2 YSYEKL. CDR3 bases: TGCGCCAGCAGCCAAGAGACGGGTCTACCCCCCTACGAGCAGTACTTC. It translates to CASSQETGLPPYEQYF.

This clonotype appeared a few times. The rearrangement uses TRBV7-3 and TRBJ2-7, with D possibly called TRBD1 or TRBD2 (5 bases each). V shed 1 base and J shed 6 bases, with 13 bases lying between them. There are 14 residues in the CDR3. CDR1 and CDR2 (germline): SGHTA, FQGTGA. Here the CDR3 DNA reads TGTGCCAGCAGCTTAATCCCCGGGGCCGGCGAGCAGTACTTC. Protein sequence: CASSLIPGAGEQYF.

The chain is built from TRBV20-1 and TRBJ2-7, with a tentative D call TRBD2 (5 bases). This CDR3 is built from 13 residues. From germline, CDR1 is DFQATT and CDR2 SNEGSKA (reference sequence). Between the trimmed V and J ends, which lost 3 bases and 2 bases, there was a span of 11 bases. As DNA, the CDR3 is TGCAGTGCTAGGGAGGCGGCAGCCTACGAGCAGTACTTC. Amino acid sequence: CSAREAAAYEQYF.

This chain uses TRBV10-2 with TRBJ2-5; 7 nucleotides agree with TRBD2. Germline V gene lookup returns CDR1 WSHSY and CDR2 SAAADI. This CDR3 comprises 12 residues. The J segment lost 5 bases and the V segment lost 10 bases, leaving 7 bases of the junction unmatched. The CDR3 DNA reads as TGCGCCACCTCCGGGACTAAGGAGACCCAGTACTTC. Protein sequence: CATSGTKETQYF.

DNA of the CDR3: TGTGCCAGCAGCTTAGGTGCGGAGGGGGTGGCCTACGAGCAGTACTTC. Translated, it gives CASSLGAEGVAYEQYF. The rearrangement uses TRBV7-6 and TRBJ2-7; D possibly matches TRBD1 or TRBD2 (6 bases each). The CDR3 is 16 amino acids. Trimming shortened V by 1 base and J by 2 bases, and 15 bases separated the two germline ends. Germline loops: CDR1 SGHVS, CDR2 FNYEAQ.

This clonotype appeared a few times. This chain uses TRBV24-1 with TRBJ2-7; no definite D call. Germline V lookup: CDR1 KGHDR, CDR2 SFDVKD. The CDR3 extends over 16 amino acids. V lost 10 bases and J 1 base, leaving 22 bases between the germline ends. This chain's CDR3 is CATHGRREVSSYEQYF. CDR3 sequence (DNA): TGTGCCACTCACGGGCGCCGTGAGGTCTCTTCCTACGAGCAGTACTTC.

The chain joins TRBV30 to TRBJ2-1; D perhaps matches TRBD2 (5 bases). The CDR3 runs 11 residues. Germline V gives CDR1 GTSNPN, CDR2 SVGIG (reference sequence). Trimming took 5 bases from V and 13 from J, leaving 15 bases between them. Here the CDR3 DNA reads TGTGCCTGGCTGAGGAGCGGTTTACAGTTCTTC. Translating it yields CAWLRSGLQFF.